One T cell receptor beta chain is described in this entry. This receptor's antigen is unknown. The sample holds no much larger clone one base away, and base qualities are not on file. The data originate from a study of vaccination effects on CD4 cells after COVID-19 (dated by TCRdb to about 2022). Regarding the complete study: Each participant received two doses of an mRNA SARS-CoV-2 vaccine, either BNT162b2 or mRNA-1273. Pre-vaccine samples were drawn from two convalescent patients 16 days and one week before the first dose, at 142 and 148 days after COVID-19 diagnosis. The study compared SARS-CoV-2 spike-specific CD4+ TCR repertoires before and after mRNA vaccination in COVID-19 convalescent patients and infection-naive vaccine recipients. Altogether, over 9 COVID-19 convalescent patients and a few SARS-CoV-2-naive healthy vaccine recipients made up the full study. Cultures from other donors in the study were sequenced using the Oncomine TCR Beta short-read assay on an Illumina iSeq 100.

Library generation was performed with the immunoSEQ multiplex PCR assay. TCR beta CDR3 sequencing was performed on DNA from the cultured, isolated CD4+ T cells. The authors' pipeline ran thus. The analysis removed non-productive TCR sequences, trimmed reads to the CDR3 region, and retained only CDR3s that were 7 or more amino acids long. The MANAFEST web app was used to pick out antigen-specific clonotypes by comparing their expansion in peptide wells with that in reference cultures. To count as positive, a clone had to show expansion at FDR<0.05 compared with the reference and with all other wells, an odds ratio above 5, and a frequency above 0.1% in two replicate wells. Cross-reactive clonotypes were defined as significantly expanded in SARS-CoV-2 spike wells and in at least one common cold coronavirus spike condition. Using the stringdist R package, CDR3 similarity was measured by Levenshtein distance, and unrooted trees were constructed with ape in R 3.6.1. This immuneACCESS table, as held by TCRdb, lists in-frame sequences with V and J called but not all clones. Of the missing ones, under half trace to an unresolved V gene in checked studies; the others have no known cause. The V and J calls and clone size come from that table; D and trimming were worked out from the DNA. This sample comprises 35,000 to 55,000 clones, roughly 70% of them detected only once. 30% to 40% of the sample is taken by the ten largest.

After removal of 3 bases from V and 1 base from J, the junction retains 14 bases not matched to a gene. CDR1 MNHNS and CDR2 SASEGT are derived from the germline V gene. The CDR3, cysteine through phenylalanine, is 19 amino acids long. Only the CDR3 DNA stays, 57 bases, in frame from base 1. General study outcomes and caveats: Among convalescent patients, the spike-reactive repertoire after vaccination was made up mainly of new vaccine-induced clones that were largely distinct from the clones induced by infection. Both infection-induced and vaccine-induced clones contracted markedly at late post-vaccination timepoints, which is consistent with waning T cell responses. The study was limited by a small number of convalescent patients, and early post-infection timepoints were lacking.

In the ViraFEST assay, PBMC were stimulated with viral peptide pools, and antigen-specific CD4+ T cell clonotypes were then identified by expansion using TCR sequencing. After more than 9 days of culture, CD4+ T cells were isolated with the EasySep CD4+ T cell isolation kit. PCR-confirmed SARS-CoV-2 infection had occurred in convalescent patients between March and December 2020, before the Alpha, Beta and Delta variants emerged in the United States. Some 2 million PBMC per well were cultured with 8.5 to 10 ug/ml peptides in IMDM containing roughly 5% human AB serum, about 10 IU/ml IL-2 and gentamicin. On days 3 and 7, half of the culture medium was replaced with fresh IL-2-containing medium. Each peptide stimulation condition was cultured in triplicate wells unless otherwise noted. Using Ficoll-Paque Plus gradient centrifugation, PBMC were separated from whole blood and then either used fresh or cryopreserved at -140C. Genomic DNA was extracted from cultured CD4+ T cells with the QIAamp micro DNA kit.

The chain couples TRBV6-1 to TRBJ1-4; 7 central bases correspond to TRBD1. Material: CD4+ T cells from PBMCs cultured with a peptide pool, obtained before COVID-19 vaccination. The clonotype comes from a human donor who had a prior SARS-CoV-2 infection. The base sequence is TGTGCCAGCAGTGAGAACGGAGTAATCAACAGGGGAACTAATGAAAAACTGTTTTTT. This translates into CASSENGVINRGTNEKLFF.